The clone carrying this TCR beta chain was seen a single time. The antigen is unknown. This sample is drawn from a study of radiation and T cells in renal cell carcinoma. Overall study results and limits: Pretreatment tumor biopsies were lacking, so baseline clonotypes are unknown. In blood, top tumor clones expanded by 2 weeks, shrinking by 4.

This sample's time point: blood 4 weeks post-SBRT, at nephrectomy. Treatment given: 15 Gy SBRT to primary tumor, nephrectomy 4 weeks later. Nephrectomy followed 15 Gy stereotactic body radiation by 4 weeks. Clear cell pathology was present in this patient's renal cell carcinoma. Profiling relied on immunoSEQ multiplex PCR, and the TCRdb table lists in-frame clones only, not all of them. The top ten hold 15% to 20% of the sample, which has over 120,000 clones, approximately 86% seen once. Germline values: CDR1 MGHRA, CDR2 YSYEKL. The CDR3 is 12 amino acids. V lost 11 bases to trimming and J lost 3 bases, with 14 bases between them.

The material sequenced was blood, taken from a patient whose treatment included radiotherapy and nephrectomy. The rearrangement links TRBV4-1 to TRBJ2-7; possibly TRBD1 for D (6 bases). This clonotype was obtained from a woman between 50 and 59 years old with renal cell carcinoma. This CDR3 is CASGTLDYEQYF. The CDR3 nucleotides read TGCGCCTCCGGGACATTAGACTACGAGCAGTACTTC.